The present TCR beta chain was sequenced within a study of T cell repertoires in cytomegalovirus infection (dated by TCRdb to about 2019). In the study overall: The HLA type of each donor mattered for the analysis, because public TCR beta signatures pointed to carriage of CMV infection along with the matching HLA type.

Worth noting for this clonotype: No cognate antigen has been identified for it. The sample holds no much larger clone one base away, and base qualities are not on file.

Data came from an Illumina HiSeq 1500. TCRdb itself trimmed the public reads at Q25 with fastp, ran MiXCR and retained productive beta chains. CDR3 protein duplicates are merged, each entry listing the most common genes and DNA. This sample has roughly 280,000 distinct CDR3 sequences in its table, and 12% to 15% of those were observed once. The top ten constitute 8.5% to 10% of the sample. CDR1 DFQATT and CDR2 SNEGSKA are derived from the germline V gene (reference sequence). The germline ends are 13 bases apart after V is trimmed by 6 bases and J by 2 bases. The CDR3, from cysteine to phenylalanine, totals 14 residues. Only the CDR3 region is kept as DNA, spanning 42 bases read in frame from base 1. Study-level results and caveats: The ex vivo response was dominated by HLA-C-restricted CMV-specific TCR beta clonotypes, and the single most frequent clonotype in two of eight donors was supplied by these HLA-C-restricted clonotypes. Cumulative frequency of public TCR beta family members discriminated carriers of CMV infection plus the relevant HLA type in this cohort and an independent roughly 330-donor cohort.

Sequencing was carried out using PBMCs. This chain is built from TRBV20-1 and TRBJ1-4, with the D gene call left open. The clonotype was recovered from a human donor in good health (CMV status not recorded). Some clones in this sample may be carry-over from other donors' samples. The bases are TGCAGTGCCACCGGCGGGGAGACTAATGAAAAACTGTTTTTT. Its protein is CSATGGETNEKLFF.